This T cell receptor beta chain was observed in a study of blood T cells in healthy people across ages. In germline, CDR1 is SQVTM, CDR2 ANQGSEA. The V end lost 2 bases, the J end lost 4 bases, and 14 bases lay between the germline ends. CDR3 length: 14 amino acids. In the case of this clonotype: What it recognizes is unknown.

Points from the study as a whole: Measured against age, TCR beta diversity per million T cells decreased in a roughly linear manner.

Combining a sample-barcoded 5' primer with a J-beta primer mix, a second PCR ran for roughly 6 to 12 cycles. MiXCR, run by TCRdb on the 5' RACE reads, gives a single entry per CDR3 protein. The sample records fewer than 900,000 distinct CDR3 sequences, roughly 44% being singletons. Source material: blood. This chain uses TRBV29-1 with TRBJ1-2, with no clear D. This clonotype originated in a woman in her fifties or sixties in good health. The CDR3 loop reads CSVEHPGQLYGYTF. The CDR3 nucleotides are TGCAGCGTTGAACACCCCGGCCAGCTCTATGGCTACACCTTC.